Presented here are 29 T cell receptor beta chains from one specimen sequenced in a study of shared clonotypes between healthy human individuals. Libraries were prepared by immunoSEQ multiplex PCR; TCRdb keeps only in-frame clonotypes and omits some of them. The table records hundreds of thousands of clones, over 65% of them present only once. Input material: memory CD4+ T cells sorted from blood. Documented subset: CD45RA-negative fraction. The source is a woman in her thirties in good health.

The rearrangement uses TRBV18 and TRBJ1-2; 7 nucleotides line up with TRBD1. The CDR3 sequence is 15 residues long. The V segment lost 2 bases and the J segment 5 bases; nucleotides outside the gene matches: 8. Germline-derived CDR1 and CDR2 are KGHSH and LQKENI. As DNA, the CDR3 is TGTGCCAGCTCACCAGAGACAGGGTCGGGGTATGGCTACACCTTC. Its translation: CASSPETGSGYGYTF.

The V gene is TRBV6-1, the J gene TRBJ1-2, with D maybe TRBD1 (5 bases). V lost 7 bases to trimming and J lost 9 bases, with 12 bases between them. The CDR3 extends over 11 amino acids. Germline values: CDR1 MNHNS, CDR2 SASEGT. The CDR3 nucleotides read TGTGCCAGCACCAGGGAGGAACGCTACACCTTC. It translates to CASTREERYTF.

The V call is TRBV2, the J call TRBJ2-1; D is ambiguous. This CDR3 spans 15 amino acids. V was shortened by 5 bases and J by 3 bases, with 14 bases between the two germline ends. Germline values: CDR1 SNHLY, CDR2 FYNNEI. This chain's CDR3 is CASSPRRLNYNEQFF. The CDR3 DNA is TGTGCCAGCAGTCCACGTCGATTGAACTACAATGAGCAGTTCTTC.

This clone was observed once. The chain couples TRBV18 to TRBJ1-6, with 11 bases fitting TRBD1. With 5 bases clipped from V and 10 bases from J, the junction kept 4 bases outside the gene matches. There are 14 residues in the CDR3. The germline CDR1 and CDR2 sequences are KGHSH and LQKENI. The DNA of the CDR3 is TGTGCCAGCTCAGGACAGGGGGCAGGCTCACCCCTCCACTTT. This sequence encodes CASSGQGAGSPLHF.

This clone was counted only a few times. V is TRBV27 and J is TRBJ1-1; TRBD1 matches at 8 bases. Germline V gene data show CDR1 as MNHEY and CDR2 as SMNVEV (reference sequence). The CDR3 is 13 residues long. The junction had 1 base not matched to a gene; V was cut back by 7 bases and J by 0 bases. As DNA, the CDR3 is TGTGCCAGCATGGACAGGGTGAACACTGAAGCTTTCTTT. Translation gives CASMDRVNTEAFF.

This chain joins TRBV5-1 and TRBJ2-7, with 7 positions matching TRBD1. With V trimmed by 4 bases and J by 5 bases, 6 bases remained unmatched. The CDR3 sequence is 13 residues long. Germline CDR1 reads SGHRS; CDR2 reads YFSETQ. In DNA, the CDR3 is TGCGCCAGCAGCCGAACAGGGGCCCACGAGCAGTACTTC. Translation: CASSRTGAHEQYF. The full variable domain, in which reference TRBV5-1 and TRBJ2-7 provide the parts outside the CDR3, is KAGVTQTPRYLIKTRGQQVTLSCSPISGHRSVSWYQQTPGQGLQFLFEYFSETQRNKGNFPGRFSGRQFSNSRSEMNVSTLELGDSALYLCASSRTGAHEQYFGPGTRLTVT.

The V and J genes are TRBV28 and TRBJ1-5; 8 positions agree with TRBD1. The CDR3 has 15 residues. The V and J ends lost 6 bases and 5 bases, in that order; junction bases with no gene match: 9. Per germline, CDR1 MDHEN and CDR2 SYDVKM. Here the CDR3 DNA reads TGTGCCAGCAGGAACGCAGGACAGGGAGATCAGCCCCAGCATTTT. As protein: CASRNAGQGDQPQHF. Filled out from reference TRBV28 and TRBJ1-5, the complete variable domain reads DVKVTQSSRYLVKRTGEKVFLECVQDMDHENMFWYRQDPGLGLRLIYFSYDVKMKEKGDIPEGYSVSREKKERFSLILESASTNQTSMYLCASRNAGQGDQPQHFGDGTRLSIL.

This clone has a count of ten or more. The same CDR3 can be traced to other DNA sequences in this sample. V and J are TRBV11-2 and TRBJ1-1; D ambiguous. Germline values: CDR1 SGHAT, CDR2 FQNNGV. V shed 5 bases and J shed 4 bases, with 11 bases lying between them. The CDR3 covers 13 residues. CDR3 amino acids: CASSLVGGTEAFF. The CDR3 DNA sequence: TGTGCCAGCAGCCTCGTTGGTGGCACTGAAGCTTTCTTT.

This clone was picked up a small number of times. The chain employs TRBV28 and TRBJ1-2, with 7 bases matching TRBD1. The V segment lost 10 bases and the J segment 0 bases; nucleotides outside the gene matches: 8. CDR1 and CDR2 from the germline V gene are MDHEN and SYDVKM. This CDR3 comprises 14 residues. The CDR3: CATLGTVSNYGYTF. The CDR3 region has the DNA TGTGCCACCCTAGGGACAGTGTCTAACTATGGCTACACCTTC.

V usage is TRBV7-2 and J usage is TRBJ2-3; 14 nucleotides line up with TRBD2. Trimming took 5 bases from V and 8 from J; bases not matched to a gene: 12. The CDR3 is 17 residues long. CDR1 is SGHTA, CDR2 FQGNSA, per germline. In DNA form, the CDR3 reads TGTGCCAGCAGCCTATGGACTAGCGGGAGGACGGGAATTACGCAGTATTTT. Translated, it gives CASSLWTSGRTGITQYF.

The chain is built from TRBV2 and TRBJ1-1, with D perhaps matching TRBD1 (6 bases). CDR1 is SNHLY, CDR2 FYNNEI, per germline. The CDR3 runs to 13 residues. Trimming pared 6 bases from V and 5 bases from J, leaving 13 bases between. CDR3 in amino acids: CASSEEQGTEAFF. The CDR3 bases are TGTGCCAGCAGCGAGGAACAGGGTACTGAAGCTTTCTTT. Together with reference TRBV2 and TRBJ1-1, the CDR3 gives the full variable domain: EPEVTQTPSHQVTQMGQEVILRCVPISNHLYFYWYRQILGQKVEFLVSFYNNEISEKSEIFDDQFSVERPDGSNFTLKIRSTKLEDSAMYFCASSEEQGTEAFFGQGTRLTVV.

The chain is built from TRBV5-1 and TRBJ2-1; D possibly corresponds to TRBD2 (5 bases). Germline CDR1 reads SGHRS; CDR2 reads YFSETQ. Trimming took 2 bases from V and 4 from J, leaving 7 bases between them. This CDR3 region has 13 residues. The CDR3 DNA follows: TGCGCCAGCAGCTTCGCGGGTTACAATGAGCAGTTCTTC. This sequence encodes CASSFAGYNEQFF. The complete variable domain, with remaining parts taken from reference TRBV5-1 and TRBJ2-1, reads KAGVTQTPRYLIKTRGQQVTLSCSPISGHRSVSWYQQTPGQGLQFLFEYFSETQRNKGNFPGRFSGRQFSNSRSEMNVSTLELGDSALYLCASSFAGYNEQFFGPGTRLTVL.

The rearrangement links TRBV7-8 to TRBJ2-1; 12 bases align to TRBD2. J lost 7 bases, V lost 4 bases, and 8 bases had no gene match. The CDR3 has 16 residues. Germline-derived CDR1 and CDR2 are SGHVS and FQNEAQ. The DNA for the CDR3 is TGTGCCAGCAGCTCCCTAGCGGGAGGGCCCTGGAATGAGCAGTTCTTC. It is translated as CASSSLAGGPWNEQFF.

The genes are TRBV15 and TRBJ2-1; D is possibly TRBD1 or TRBD2 (5 bases each). The CDR3 is 15 residues long. Germline V gene sequence: CDR1 LNHNV, CDR2 YYDKDF (reference sequence). The ends were cut back, 4 bases at V and 4 bases at J, with 14 bases in the middle. The CDR3 DNA follows: TGTGCCACCAGCACTGGGGGAACAGATTACAATGAGCAGTTCTTC. Amino acids: CATSTGGTDYNEQFF.

In this sample, this clone turned up once. The rearrangement joins TRBV6-1 to TRBJ1-2; D ambiguous. This CDR3 has 14 residues. CDR1 and CDR2 from the germline V gene are MNHNS and SASEGT. Between the trimmed V and J ends, which lost 2 bases and 8 bases, there was a span of 15 bases. In DNA, the CDR3 is TGTGCCAGCAGTGAATCCGTCGGGTCGGGAGGCTACACCTTC. It yields the protein CASSESVGSGGYTF.

This clone was seen a handful of times. V and J are TRBV6-5 and TRBJ1-2, with a possible D match to TRBD1 (6 bases). Trimming stripped 0 bases from V and 2 bases from J, with 7 bases between. Germline CDR1 is MNHEY and CDR2 is SVGAGI. The CDR3 length is 14 residues. CDR3 sequence: CASSYSQGNYGYTF. The DNA of the CDR3 is TGTGCCAGCAGTTACTCGCAGGGGAACTATGGCTACACCTTC.

The chain joins TRBV5-1 to TRBJ2-3; D tentatively reads TRBD1 or TRBD2 (5 bases each). V lost 4 bases and J lost 2, with 14 bases in between. Germline assignment: CDR1 SGHRS and CDR2 YFSETQ. The CDR3 contains 15 residues. The CDR3 DNA is TGCGCCAGCAGCCATGAGGGGATCTCCACAGATACGCAGTATTTT. It encodes CASSHEGISTDTQYF.

This chain links TRBV19 with TRBJ1-2; D might be TRBD1 (5 bases). Per germline, CDR1 LNHDA and CDR2 SQIVND (reference sequence). Trimming took off 7 bases at V and 2 bases at J, with 17 bases between the two ends. The CDR3 spans 15 residues. The CDR3 here is CASNGGWGQNYGYTF. CDR3 nucleotides: TGTGCCAGTAATGGAGGGTGGGGCCAAAACTATGGCTACACCTTC.

This clone has only a few counts. CDR3 loop: CASSLLGEEKLFF. CDR3 DNA: TGCGCCAGCAGCTTGTTGGGGGAAGAAAAACTGTTTTTT. The chain uses TRBV5-1 and TRBJ1-4; weak D call: TRBD1 (5 bases). V shed 1 base and J shed 8 bases, with 9 bases lying between them. This CDR3 has 13 amino acids. Germline V gene lookup returns CDR1 SGHRS and CDR2 YFSETQ.

The chain carries TRBV5-1 and TRBJ2-7, with 8 nucleotides matching TRBD1. CDR1 and CDR2 (germline): SGHRS, YFSETQ. V trimming: 0 bases; J trimming: 5 bases; junction bases outside the gene matches: 7. This CDR3 has 15 amino acids. CDR3 loop: CASSLGGQVGDEQYF. Written as DNA, the CDR3 is TGCGCCAGCAGCTTGGGGGGACAGGTAGGGGACGAGCAGTACTTC.

The genes are TRBV5-8 and TRBJ2-2, with a possible D match to TRBD2 (6 bases). The CDR3 has 16 residues. With 0 bases removed from V and 6 bases from J, the gap between germline ends came to 15 bases. From germline, CDR1 is SGHTS and CDR2 YDEGEE. CDR3 loop: CASSLGRDSLPGELFF. The CDR3 region has the DNA TGTGCCAGCAGCTTGGGACGGGACTCCCTACCCGGGGAGCTGTTTTTT.

V is TRBV27 and J is TRBJ1-5; D not resolved. Trimming removed 3 bases from V and 0 bases from J, with 6 bases in between. Germline CDR1 reads MNHEY; CDR2 reads SMNVEV (reference sequence). The CDR3 runs 14 residues. CDR3 amino acids: CASSFSSSNQPQHF. The CDR3 nucleotides read TGTGCCAGCAGTTTTAGTTCTAGCAATCAGCCCCAGCATTTT.

The chain combines TRBV2 with TRBJ2-1; no firm D call. The V end lost 8 bases, the J end lost 4 bases, and 12 bases lay between the germline ends. This CDR3 has 13 residues. CDR1 SNHLY and CDR2 FYNNEI come from the germline V gene. Written as DNA, the CDR3 is TGTGCCAGCCAAGTTGGGAATTACAATGAGCAGTTCTTC. Its translation: CASQVGNYNEQFF.

The J gene is TRBJ2-1, the V gene TRBV6-5; D is unresolved. Germline lookup yields CDR1 MNHEY and CDR2 SVGAGI. The CDR3 has 13 residues. V shed 2 bases and J shed 9 bases, with 11 bases lying between them. The CDR3: CASSYTARGEQFF. CDR3 nucleotides: TGTGCCAGCAGTTACACCGCCCGTGGTGAGCAGTTCTTC.

The V gene is TRBV11-2, the J gene TRBJ2-1; a weak D match, TRBD2 (6 bases). The CDR3 consists of 11 residues. The germline gives CDR1 SGHAT, CDR2 FQNNGV. Trimming took 4 bases from V and 10 from J, leaving 8 bases between them. This CDR3 reads CASSSTSEQFF. The DNA of the CDR3 is TGTGCCAGCAGCTCCACTAGCGAGCAGTTCTTC.

The genes are TRBV7-9 and TRBJ1-2; D remains ambiguous. V shed 5 bases and J shed 4 bases, with 11 bases lying between them. Germline CDR1 reads SEHNR; CDR2 reads FQNEAQ (reference sequence). The CDR3 is 13 residues long. The CDR3 coding sequence is TGTGCCAGCAGCCCTAGCAGCCTCTATGGCTACACCTTC. This codes for CASSPSSLYGYTF. Full variable domain (outside the CDR3, taken from reference TRBV7-9 and TRBJ1-2): DTGVSQNPRHKITKRGQNVTFRCDPISEHNRLYWYRQTLGQGPEFLTYFQNEAQLEKSRLLSDRFSAERPKGSFSTLEIQRTEQGDSAMYLCASSPSSLYGYTFGSGTRLTVV.

The CDR3 region has the DNA TGTGCCAGCAGCTTCAGGAGGACCCGCACAGATACGCAGTATTTT. It codes for CASSFRRTRTDTQYF. This sequence joins TRBV11-2 and TRBJ2-3, with D possibly being TRBD2 (5 bases). Trimming took off 3 bases at V and 1 base at J, with 11 bases between the two ends. CDR1 is SGHAT, CDR2 FQNNGV, per germline. The length of the CDR3 is 15 residues.

The gene calls are TRBV2 and TRBJ2-3; D remains unclear. This CDR3 comprises 14 residues. The germline V and J ends were trimmed by 1 base and 2 bases, with 7 bases remaining between them. Germline values: CDR1 SNHLY, CDR2 FYNNEI. The CDR3 loop is CASSEDRVTDTQYF. DNA for the CDR3: TGTGCCAGCAGTGAAGATAGGGTCACAGATACGCAGTATTTT.

The rearrangement uses TRBV6-5 and TRBJ2-1; D is ambiguous. Per germline, CDR1 MNHEY and CDR2 SVGAGI. There are 13 residues in the CDR3. Trimming cost V 5 bases and J 8 bases, with 13 bases left between them. The CDR3: CASSPPSMDEQFF. CDR3 coding DNA: TGTGCCAGCAGTCCCCCGTCCATGGATGAGCAGTTCTTC.